These T cell receptor beta chains were read from a single sample in a study of long-term antiretroviral therapy in people with HIV. Here immunoSEQ multiplex PCR was the method, and the copy in TCRdb shows in-frame clones only, minus some. The top ten hold roughly 8.8% of the sample, which has around 15,000 clones, around 80% seen once. This specimen consisted of unsorted PBMCs, obtained 0.1 years after starting antiretroviral therapy. The receptors were gathered from a man in his late teens or twenties with HIV. CDR3s include the opening cysteine and the closing phenylalanine or tryptophan. The D gene is left open where the match is weak. Not every row has a clone size; where given, it reads once, few, many or a size class.

V: TRBV19
size: NA
D: NA
J: TRBJ1-1
CDR3: CASTPIDSPMNTEAFF
DNA: TGTGCCAGTACCCCTATCGACAGTCCGATGAACACTGAAGCTTTCTTT

V: TRBV2
size: NA
D: NA
J: TRBJ1-5
CDR3: CASSEAYREVQPQHF
DNA: TGTGCCAGCAGTGAAGCCTACAGGGAAGTGCAGCCCCAGCATTTT

V: TRBV11-2
size: NA
D: NA
J: TRBJ1-2
CDR3: CASSIPEVYYGYTF
DNA: TGTGCCAGCAGCATCCCGGAGGTGTATTATGGCTACACCTTC

V: TRBV11-2
size: NA
D: TRBD2
J: TRBJ2-1
CDR3: CASSLAPSGRVNEQFF
DNA: TGTGCCAGCAGCTTAGCCCCTAGCGGGAGGGTTAATGAGCAGTTCTTC

V: TRBV4-2
size: NA
D: TRBD1
J: TRBJ2-5
CDR3: CASSQDGQGKGTQYF
DNA: TGTGCCAGCAGCCAAGATGGACAGGGAAAAGGGACCCAGTACTTC

V: TRBV7-3
size: once
D: TRBD2
J: TRBJ2-3
CDR3: CASSLSPSGGRGTDTQYF
DNA: TGTGCCAGCAGCCTAAGTCCATCGGGCGGGAGAGGCACAGATACGCAGTATTTT

V: TRBV7-8
size: once
D: NA
J: TRBJ1-4
CDR3: CASSLEGGEIEKLFF
DNA: TGTGCCAGCAGCTTAGAGGGGGGGGAGATAGAGAAACTGTTTTTT

V: TRBV6-1
size: NA
D: TRBD1
J: TRBJ2-5
CDR3: CASTLRDRLETQYF
DNA: TGTGCCAGCACCCTCCGGGACAGGTTGGAGACCCAGTACTTC

V: TRBV13
size: NA
D: TRBD2
J: TRBJ2-5
CDR3: CASSQLGLAMIGTQYF
DNA: TGTGCCAGCAGCCAACTCGGACTAGCGATGATTGGGACCCAGTACTTC

V: TRBV6-6
size: NA
D: TRBD1
J: TRBJ1-1
CDR3: CASSLPGTGVNTEAFF
DNA: TGTGCCAGCAGCCTCCCCGGGACAGGGGTGAACACTGAAGCTTTCTTT

V: TRBV18
size: NA
D: TRBD1
J: TRBJ2-7
CDR3: CASSRPGTGGLEQYF
DNA: TGTGCCAGCTCACGCCCCGGGACAGGGGGCCTCGAGCAGTACTTC

V: TRBV9
size: NA
D: NA
J: TRBJ2-1
CDR3: CASSAERGGTYNEQFF
DNA: TGTGCCAGCAGCGCCGAGAGGGGCGGTACCTACAATGAGCAGTTCTTC